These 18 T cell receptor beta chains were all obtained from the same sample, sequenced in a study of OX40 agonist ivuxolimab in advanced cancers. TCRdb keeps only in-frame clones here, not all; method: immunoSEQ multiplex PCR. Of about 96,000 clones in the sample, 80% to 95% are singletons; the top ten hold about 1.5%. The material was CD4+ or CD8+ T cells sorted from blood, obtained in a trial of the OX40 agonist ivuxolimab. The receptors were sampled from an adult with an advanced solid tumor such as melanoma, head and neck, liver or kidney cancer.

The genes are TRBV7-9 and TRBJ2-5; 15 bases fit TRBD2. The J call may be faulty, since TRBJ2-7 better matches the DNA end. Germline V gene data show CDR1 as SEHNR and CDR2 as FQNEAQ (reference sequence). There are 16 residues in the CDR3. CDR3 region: CASSRGLAGGVGEQYF. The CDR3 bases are TGTGCCAGCAGCCGAGGACTAGCGGGAGGGGTGGGCGAGCAGTACTTC.

DNA for the CDR3: TGTGCCAGCACCCCAGCCGGGGATTATCCCCTCCACTTT. This encodes CASTPAGDYPLHF. The V call is TRBV5-6, the J call TRBJ1-6; no clear D gene. V was pared by 6 bases and J by 13 bases, with 17 bases between. Germline V gives CDR1 SGHDT, CDR2 YYEEEE. There are 13 residues in the CDR3.

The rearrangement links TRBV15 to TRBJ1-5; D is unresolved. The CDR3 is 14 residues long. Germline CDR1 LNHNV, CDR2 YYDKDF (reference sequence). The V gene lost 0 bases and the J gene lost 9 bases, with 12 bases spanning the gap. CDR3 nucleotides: TGTGCCACCAGCAGAGAGTACAGCGAGGGGCCCCAGCATTTT. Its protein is CATSREYSEGPQHF.

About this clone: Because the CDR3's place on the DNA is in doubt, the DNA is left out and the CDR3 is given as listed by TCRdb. The CDR3 protein is CAISDSLDNEQFF. V gene TRBV10-3 combines with J gene TRBJ2-1. Termini included, the CDR3 measures 13 amino acids. Looked up from germline, CDR1 is ENHRY and CDR2 is SYGVKD.

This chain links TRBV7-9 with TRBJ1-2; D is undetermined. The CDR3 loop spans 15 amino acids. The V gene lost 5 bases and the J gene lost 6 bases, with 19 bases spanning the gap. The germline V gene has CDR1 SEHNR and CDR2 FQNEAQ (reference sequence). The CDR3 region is CASSPGAARVDGYTF. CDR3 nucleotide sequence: TGTGCCAGCAGCCCCGGAGCCGCCCGGGTGGATGGCTACACCTTC.

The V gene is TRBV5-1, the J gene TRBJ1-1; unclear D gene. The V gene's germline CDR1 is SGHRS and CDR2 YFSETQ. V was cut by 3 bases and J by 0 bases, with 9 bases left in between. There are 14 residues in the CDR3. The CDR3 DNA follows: TGCGCCAGCAGCTCACAGTCCATGAACACTGAAGCTTTCTTT. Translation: CASSSQSMNTEAFF.

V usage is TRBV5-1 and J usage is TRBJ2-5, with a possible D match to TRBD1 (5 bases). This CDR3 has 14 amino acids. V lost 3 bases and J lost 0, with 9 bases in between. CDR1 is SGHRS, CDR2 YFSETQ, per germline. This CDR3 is CASSSDSYQETQYF. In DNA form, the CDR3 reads TGCGCCAGCAGCTCCGACAGTTACCAAGAGACCCAGTACTTC.

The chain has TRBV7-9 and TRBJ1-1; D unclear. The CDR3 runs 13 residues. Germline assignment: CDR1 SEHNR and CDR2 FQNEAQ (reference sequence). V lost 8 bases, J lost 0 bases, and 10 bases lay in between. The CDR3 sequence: CASADFMNTEAFF. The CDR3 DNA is TGTGCCAGCGCCGACTTTATGAACACTGAAGCTTTCTTT. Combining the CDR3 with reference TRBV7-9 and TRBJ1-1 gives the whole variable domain DTGVSQNPRHKITKRGQNVTFRCDPISEHNRLYWYRQTLGQGPEFLTYFQNEAQLEKSRLLSDRFSAERPKGSFSTLEIQRTEQGDSAMYLCASADFMNTEAFFGQGTRLTVV.

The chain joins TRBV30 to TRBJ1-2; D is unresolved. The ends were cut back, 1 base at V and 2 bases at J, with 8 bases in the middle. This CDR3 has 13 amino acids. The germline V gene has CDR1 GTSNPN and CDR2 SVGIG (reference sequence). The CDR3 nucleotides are TGTGCCTGGAGTGAAGACGCCAACTATGGCTACACCTTC. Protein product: CAWSEDANYGYTF.

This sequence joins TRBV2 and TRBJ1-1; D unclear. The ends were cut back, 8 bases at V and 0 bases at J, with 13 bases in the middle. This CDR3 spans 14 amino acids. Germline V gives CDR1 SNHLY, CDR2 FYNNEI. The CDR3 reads CASRFGVMNTEAFF. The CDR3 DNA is TGTGCCAGCCGTTTCGGGGTAATGAACACTGAAGCTTTCTTT.

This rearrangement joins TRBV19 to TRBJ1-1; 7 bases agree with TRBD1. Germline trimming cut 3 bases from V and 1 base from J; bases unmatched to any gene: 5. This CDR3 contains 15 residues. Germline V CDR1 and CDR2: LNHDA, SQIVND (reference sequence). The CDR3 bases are TGTGCCAGTAGTATCCTAGACAGGGAGAACACTGAAGCTTTCTTT. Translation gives CASSILDRENTEAFF.

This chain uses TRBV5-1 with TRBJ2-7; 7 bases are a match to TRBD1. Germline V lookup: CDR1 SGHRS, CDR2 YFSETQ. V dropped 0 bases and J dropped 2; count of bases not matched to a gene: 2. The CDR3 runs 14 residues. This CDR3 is CASSLGQGAYEQYF. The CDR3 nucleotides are TGCGCCAGCAGCTTGGGTCAGGGGGCCTACGAGCAGTACTTC.

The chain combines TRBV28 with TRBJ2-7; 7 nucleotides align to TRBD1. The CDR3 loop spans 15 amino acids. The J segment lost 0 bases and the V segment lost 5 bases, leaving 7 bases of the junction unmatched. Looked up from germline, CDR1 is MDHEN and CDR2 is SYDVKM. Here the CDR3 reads CASSPPGTASYEQYF. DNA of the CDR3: TGTGCCAGCAGTCCCCCCGGGACAGCCTCCTACGAGCAGTACTTC.

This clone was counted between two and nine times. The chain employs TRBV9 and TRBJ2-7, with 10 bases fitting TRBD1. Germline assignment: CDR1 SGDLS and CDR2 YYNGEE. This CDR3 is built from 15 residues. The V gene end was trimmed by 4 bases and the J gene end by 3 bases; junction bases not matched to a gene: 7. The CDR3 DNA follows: TGTGCCAGCAGCCCTAAGGGACAGGGGTTCTACGAGCAGTACTTC. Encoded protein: CASSPKGQGFYEQYF. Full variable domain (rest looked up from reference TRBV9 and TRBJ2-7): DSGVTQTPKHLITATGQRVTLRCSPRSGDLSVYWYQQSLDQGLQFLIQYYNGEERAKGNILERFSAQQFPDLHSELNLSSLELGDSALYFCASSPKGQGFYEQYFGPGTRLTVT.

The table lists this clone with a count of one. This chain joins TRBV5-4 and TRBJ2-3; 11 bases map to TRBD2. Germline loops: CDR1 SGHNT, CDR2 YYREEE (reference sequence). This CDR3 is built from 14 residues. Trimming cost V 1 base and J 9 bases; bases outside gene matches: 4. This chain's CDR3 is CASSLKLAGVTQYF. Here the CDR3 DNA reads TGTGCCAGCAGCTTGAAACTAGCGGGAGTCACGCAGTATTTT.

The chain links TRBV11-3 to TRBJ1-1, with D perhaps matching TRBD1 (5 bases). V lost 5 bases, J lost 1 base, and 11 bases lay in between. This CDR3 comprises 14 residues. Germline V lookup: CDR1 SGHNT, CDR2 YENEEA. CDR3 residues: CASSIRDGNTEAFF. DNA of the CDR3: TGTGCCAGCAGCATCCGGGACGGGAACACTGAAGCTTTCTTT.

DNA for the CDR3: TGTGCCAGCAGCCTCCGAGGACGCGGGATGGGCACAGATACGCAGTATTTT. Protein sequence: CASSLRGRGMGTDTQYF. This chain joins TRBV16 and TRBJ2-3; a weak D match, TRBD2 (6 bases). CDR3 length: 17 residues. The V end lost 4 bases, the J end lost 1 base, and 18 bases lay between the germline ends. The germline V gene has CDR1 KGHSY and CDR2 FQNENV.

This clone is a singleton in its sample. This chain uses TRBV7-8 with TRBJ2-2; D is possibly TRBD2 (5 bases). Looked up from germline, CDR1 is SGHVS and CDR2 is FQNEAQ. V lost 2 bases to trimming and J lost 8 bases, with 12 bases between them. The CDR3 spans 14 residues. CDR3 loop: CASSLLDFPGELFF. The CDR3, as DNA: TGTGCCAGCAGCTTACTGGACTTCCCTGGGGAGCTGTTTTTT.